Shown below are 16 T cell receptor beta chains from a single sample sequenced in a study of tumor and adjacent non-tumor tissue in lung cancer. A modified ARM-PCR protocol with three rounds of nested PCR amplified TCRbeta. TCRdb reprocessed the multiplex PCR reads via MiXCR and lists one record per CDR3 protein. The top ten hold around a sixth of the sample, which has approximately 150,000 distinct CDR3 sequences, approximately 72% seen once. RNA was extracted from bulk tissue without any cell sorting. Sequencing used lung tumor tissue. The receptors here all came from a man in his 60s with small cell lung cancer.

Comments on this clonotype: Since no conserved phenylalanine or tryptophan closes the CDR3, a read error is the likely cause. V and J are TRBV10-2 and TRBJ2-7, with D possibly called TRBD1 or TRBD2 (5 bases each). V was trimmed by 6 bases and J by 1 base, leaving 10 bases between them. This CDR3 contains 13 residues. Germline values: CDR1 WSHSY, CDR2 SAAADI. CDR3 region: CASSTGGSYEQYS. The CDR3, as DNA: TGCGCCAGCAGCACTGGGGGTTCCTACGAGCAGTACTCC.

As to this clonotype: This could be a read error, since a much larger clone is one nucleotide away. The chain combines TRBV20-1 with TRBJ1-5; a weak D match, TRBD1 (5 bases). Trimming cost V 6 bases and J 2 bases, with 17 bases left between them. Germline CDR1 is DFQATT and CDR2 is SNEGSKA (reference sequence). There are 15 residues in the CDR3. The CDR3 is CSAITGGARNQPQHF. CDR3 DNA sequence: TGCAGTGCCATCACCGGAGGGGCGCGCAATCAGCCCCAGCATTTT.

The genes are TRBV29-1 and TRBJ2-2; D may be TRBD1 (7 bases). The germline V and J ends were trimmed by 7 bases and 0 bases, with 21 bases remaining between them. CDR1 is SQVTM and CDR2 is ANQGSEA in the germline V gene. The CDR3 has 17 amino acids. The DNA of the CDR3 is TGCAGCGCCCGGGGACTCCCAGGGGGGTCGAACACCGGGGAGCTGTTTTTT. It specifies CSARGLPGGSNTGELFF.

Note on this clonotype: One end of the junction does not line up with germline, which may come from a read error. This chain connects TRBV11-3 to TRBJ2-2, with a tentative D call TRBD2 (6 bases). This CDR3 spans 15 amino acids. Germline lookup yields CDR1 SGHNT and CDR2 YENEEA. This chain's CDR3 is CASKAGRATAGDLFF. CDR3 DNA: TGTGCCAGTAAGGCGGGACGAGCGACGGCCGGGGATCTGTTTTTT.

The chain joins TRBV5-1 to TRBJ2-3, with 10 bases aligning to TRBD2. The CDR3 consists of 16 residues. CDR1 is SGHRS, CDR2 YFSETQ, per germline. Germline trimming cut 4 bases from V and 10 bases from J; bases unmatched to any gene: 15. In nucleotides, the CDR3 is TGCGCCAGCAGCCCCGGGACTAGCGCCCGTCAGGATGCGCAGTATTTT. Residues: CASSPGTSARQDAQYF.

This clonotype occurred many times. This chain uses TRBV4-1 with TRBJ1-5, with 10 positions matching TRBD1. Germline loops: CDR1 MGHRA, CDR2 YSYEKL. CDR3 size: 15 residues. V lost 4 bases and J lost 1; bases outside the gene matches: 1. The CDR3 sequence is CASSRTGGSNQPQHF. CDR3 sequence (DNA): TGCGCCAGCAGCCGGACAGGGGGGAGCAATCAGCCCCAGCATTTT.

This clonotype appeared a few times. The chain links TRBV30 to TRBJ2-5; the D gene is possibly TRBD2 (5 bases). Germline V gene sequence: CDR1 GTSNPN, CDR2 SVGIG (reference sequence). Trimming removed 0 bases from V and 5 bases from J, with 10 bases in between. The CDR3 has 13 residues. The CDR3 nucleotides are TGTGCCTGGAGTGTCTACCGGAGGGAGACCCAGTACTTC. It yields the protein CAWSVYRRETQYF.

Points on this clonotype: A much larger clone is a single base away; this may be a read error. The gene calls are TRBV12-3 or TRBV12-4 and TRBJ2-1; maybe TRBD2 (7 bases). CDR3 length: 15 amino acids. The V end was cut by 0 bases, the J end by 9 bases, with 15 bases between. The CDR3 nucleotides are TGTGCCAGCAGTTTAGCGAGCGTGAGGGGGGGTGAGCAGTTCTTC. This gives the protein CASSLASVRGGEQFF.

By share, this clonotype counts as medium-sized (0.01 to 0.1%). This chain uses TRBV11-3 with TRBJ2-1; no clear D. The CDR3 runs to 12 residues. V lost 1 base and J 9 bases, leaving 7 bases between the germline ends. Germline V gene lookup returns CDR1 SGHNT and CDR2 YENEEA. The CDR3 spells CASSLGWSEQFF. In DNA form, the CDR3 reads TGTGCCAGCAGCTTAGGTTGGAGTGAGCAGTTCTTC.

The V call is TRBV20-1, the J call TRBJ2-7; D is ambiguous. The CDR3 consists of 15 residues. Germline-derived CDR1 and CDR2 are DFQATT and SNEGSKA (reference sequence). The ends were cut back, 0 bases at V and 8 bases at J, with 20 bases in the middle. The CDR3 sequence: CSARDRTTQGYQQYF. Here the CDR3 DNA reads TGCAGTGCTAGAGATAGGACGACACAAGGATACCAGCAGTACTTC.

The chain links TRBV12-3 or TRBV12-4 to TRBJ2-7; D possibly corresponds to TRBD1 (5 bases). The CDR3 extends over 14 amino acids. V lost 6 bases and J 6 bases, leaving 18 bases between the germline ends. The CDR3 nucleotides are TGTGCCAGCAGCCGAAGGGAAACAGGATCCGAGCAGTACTTC. It encodes CASSRRETGSEQYF.

The rearrangement joins TRBV6-2 or TRBV6-3 to TRBJ2-7; 7 positions match TRBD2. Germline V lookup: CDR1 MNHEY, CDR2 SVGEGT. Trimming at V came to 6 bases and at J to 6 bases, leaving 14 bases not matched to a gene. The CDR3 totals 15 residues. This CDR3 is CASSHWLAETFEQYF. CDR3 coding DNA: TGTGCCAGCAGCCACTGGCTAGCGGAAACTTTCGAGCAGTACTTC.

In this sample, this clonotype turned up once. Without the conserved terminal phenylalanine or tryptophan, this CDR3 likely stems from a read error. The chain is built from TRBV11-2 and TRBJ2-5; D not certain. The CDR3 is 14 residues long. Germline V CDR1 and CDR2: SGHAT, FQNNGV. The DNA for the CDR3 is TGTGCCAGCAGCTTAGTGCGGTGTATAGAGAGCCAGTACTTA. It is translated as CASSLVRCIESQYL.

The CDR3 spells CASSSLEGAQETQYF. The CDR3 DNA is TGTGCCAGCAGTTCCCTGGAGGGAGCACAAGAGACCCAGTACTTC. The chain recombines TRBV6-2 or TRBV6-3 with TRBJ2-5; D might be TRBD2 (6 bases). In germline, CDR1 is MNHEY, CDR2 SVGEGT. There are 15 residues in the CDR3. V shed 4 bases and J shed 2 bases, with 14 bases lying between them.

With respect to this clonotype: An end of the junction differs from the germline gene, which may be a read error. V usage is TRBV20-1 and J usage is TRBJ2-1; maybe TRBD1 (6 bases). CDR1 is DFQATT and CDR2 is SNEGSKA in the germline V gene (reference sequence). This CDR3 has 13 residues. The CDR3 sequence is CNAWGPTGFEQFF. DNA of the CDR3: TGCAATGCTTGGGGGCCTACCGGTTTTGAGCAGTTCTTC.

This clonotype was observed a few times. The V gene is TRBV6-1, the J gene TRBJ2-1, with TRBD2 matching over 11 bases. V trimming: 6 bases; J trimming: 6 bases; junction bases outside the gene matches: 7. Germline CDR1 MNHNS, CDR2 SASEGT. The CDR3 is 15 amino acids. CDR3 bases: TGTGCCAGCAGGGAACTAGCGGGAGTTCGCAATGAGCAGTTCTTC. It yields the protein CASRELAGVRNEQFF.